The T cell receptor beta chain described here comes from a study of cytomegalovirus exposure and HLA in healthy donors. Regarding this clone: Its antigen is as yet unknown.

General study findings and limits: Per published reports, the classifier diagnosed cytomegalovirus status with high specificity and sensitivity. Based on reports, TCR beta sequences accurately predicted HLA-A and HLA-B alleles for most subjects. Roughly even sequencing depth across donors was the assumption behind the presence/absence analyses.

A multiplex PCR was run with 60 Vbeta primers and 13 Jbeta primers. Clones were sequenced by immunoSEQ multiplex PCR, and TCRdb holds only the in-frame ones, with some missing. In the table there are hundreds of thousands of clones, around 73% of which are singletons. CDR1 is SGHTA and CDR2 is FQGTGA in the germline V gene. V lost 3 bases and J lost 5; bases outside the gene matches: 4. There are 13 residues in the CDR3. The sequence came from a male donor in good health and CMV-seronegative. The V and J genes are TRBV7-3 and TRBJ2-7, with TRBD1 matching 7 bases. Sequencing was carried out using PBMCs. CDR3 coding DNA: TGTGCCAGCAGCTTCCGACAGGGCCACGAGCAGTACTTC. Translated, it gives CASSFRQGHEQYF.